One TCR beta chain is described in this entry. It has no known antigen specificity. No quality values exist for individual bases; no much larger clone is one base distant. The cohort consisted of hundreds of healthy bone marrow donors. At the time of sampling, every cohort member was nominally healthy, though immune exposures that went unrecorded were likely present. The donor was CMV seronegative and was included in the group of 352 seronegative cohort members. A peripheral blood sample was provided by each donor, and peripheral blood mononuclear cells were used for TCR beta sequencing. The Qiagen DNeasy Blood Extraction Kit was used to extract genomic DNA from the blood cell samples. Library creation used the immunoSEQ multiplex PCR assay. The multiplex PCR relied on a mix of 60 forward primers for TCR Vbeta segments and 13 reverse primers for TCR Jbeta segments. The CDR3 region of rearranged TCR beta genes was amplified from genomic DNA with a multiplex PCR assay. The amplified TCR beta libraries were sequenced on the Illumina HiSeq System as 87-base-pair reads. Per the source publication's procedure: In a later analysis, roughly 80 million unique TCR beta chains were counted across the roughly 700 repertoires, and roughly 11 million of these chains were shared by at least two donors. A nearest-neighbor algorithm error-corrected the raw reads and collapsed the reads into unique sequences, merging closely related sequences to remove PCR and sequencing errors. Alignment of CDR3 sequences to IMGT reference sequences was used to assign V, D and J gene segments. For a sequence to be retained, a match of at least six nucleotides was required to both a V gene segment and a J gene segment. A rearrangement counted as productive if the CDR3 had no stop codons and remained in frame with V and J, and every other rearrangement counted as non-productive. Following IMGT convention, CDR3 was defined as the stretch from the second conserved V-encoded cysteine to the conserved J-encoded phenylalanine. Sequences without an unambiguous match to a single V gene segment were excluded from the earlier analysis of 500 to 700 of the donors. In an earlier analysis of approximately 610 of the donors, V segments were called functional above 56.7% productive rearrangements and were called segregating when the between-donor standard deviation exceeded 5%. A statistical classification framework was developed to diagnose cytomegalovirus status using the catalog of TCR beta chain sequences. V and J gene assignment, in a later analysis, came from comparing TCR nucleotide sequences with IMGT/GENE-DB human TR gene sequences. In a later analysis, CDR3 sequences and most-parsimonious VDJ recombination scenarios were assigned using the TCRdist pipeline. In a later analysis, each TCR beta chain was defined by its CDR3 amino acid sequence together with its V-gene family, and reads lacking a unique V-gene family were excluded. As a way to deal with suspected cross-contamination and a sequencing artifact, a later analysis dropped hundreds of nucleotide sequences that were highly shared and had low generation probability. In a later analysis, a clonal expansion index for each public chain was calculated from normalized within-repertoire ranks of inferred template counts. In a later analysis, generation probabilities were computed using a VDJ recombination model fitted to out-of-frame rearrangements, and the results were checked against IGoR. Hypergeometric tests were used in a later analysis to score TCR-TCR, TCR-HLA and TCR-CMV co-occurrence, with a repertoire-size bias correction applied to the TCR pairs. In a later analysis, false discovery rates were estimated by permuting HLA or CMV assignments 20 times. In a later analysis, co-occurring TCRs were grouped using DBSCAN, with TCRdist sequence similarity added in when clustering inside HLA-allele-positive subsets. Repertoires with fewer than 30,000 or more than 120,000 public chains, plus five repertoires with anomalous nucleotide sharing, were excluded from co-occurrence clustering. This is the immuneACCESS table as TCRdb keeps it, with only in-frame sequences that have V and J called. A part of the clones is gone; compared with another copy, unresolved V genes explain less than half, and the rest is unexplained. That table supplies the V and J calls and clone size; D and trimming were determined from the DNA. This sample gives 140,000 to 150,000 clones in total; 60% to 80% of them show up just once. Clones ranked in the top ten supply roughly 4.3% of the sample.

CDR1 and CDR2, per the germline V gene (reference sequence), are MNHEY and SMNVEV. Trimming removed 7 bases from V and 5 bases from J; the gene matches leave 7 bases unexplained. From cysteine to phenylalanine, the CDR3 is 14 amino acids long. Solely the CDR3 DNA is kept, with 42 bases framed from the first base. This entry is derived from a study of cytomegalovirus exposure and HLA in healthy donors (dated by TCRdb to the late 2010s). For context, the study as a whole: According to an earlier analysis of 587 of the donors, roughly 180 million T cells yielded approximately 120 million unique TCR beta sequences and less than 300 Gb of sequence data. About 320 gigabases of sequencing data and tens of millions of unique TCR sequences were included in an early release covering several hundred HLA-typed donors. Among the approximately 420 genotyped donors, about 83% belonged to the genetic ancestry cluster associated with self-reported Caucasian donors. The study aimed to test whether signatures of past pathogen exposure could be identified by cataloging public T cell receptors. The study profiled the T cell repertoires of 500 to 800 subjects by immunosequencing and related them to cytomegalovirus serostatus. Along with the roughly 610-subject first cohort, a separate validation cohort of over 90 different subjects was used. The study combined high-throughput TCR immunosequencing, statistical association of individual TCRs with disease status, and machine learning to predict cytomegalovirus infection status. To study patterns of TCR occurrence, a later analysis re-analyzed previously published TCR beta repertoires from 600 to 750 donors and added high-resolution HLA genotyping. The later analysis used no new phenotypic data to find candidate immune exposures, relying instead on TCR beta sequences and their occurrence across donors. In an earlier analysis of more than 550 of the donors, high-throughput TCR beta sequencing was used to judge whether each TCR beta V gene segment behaved as functional or pseudogenic. Donor age, sex, ethnicity and CMV serostatus were collected together with the repertoire data. In a later genetic analysis, genome-wide SNP genotypes for about 65% of the roughly 700 donors were used, and that subset was treated as a discovery cohort. Every discovery cohort repertoire had been produced on one sequencing platform. Both class I and class II loci were covered by HLA typing, at four-digit resolution. The number of typed donors differed by locus: roughly 620-630 for A, B, C, DRB1 and DQB1; 522 for DQA1; 606 for DPA1; and about 450 for DPB1. Four or five DR-DQ haplotypes were treated as single units for association and clustering because of strong linkage in the cohort. Among 398 genotyped donors of the cohort, an average of approximately 200,000 unique TCR beta nucleotide sequences was sequenced per donor, of which approximately 19% were non-productive. The paper's findings and limits, for the study overall: A group of highly shared sequence variants was considered likely to be a technical artifact of the sequencing pipeline. Because the 87-base-pair reads could not distinguish some IMGT-functional V segments, including TRBV6-2 and TRBV6-3, those segments were excluded. In an earlier analysis of 450 to 750 of the donors, most TCR beta V segments appeared in productive rearrangements about 87% or about 30% of the time, broadly matching IMGT annotations. In a later analysis, TCR association rates were found to vary across HLA loci, with the most associated TCRs seen for DRB1 alleles and the fewest for HLA-C alleles. Because counts were too low, seventeen rarely observed V segments, including chromosome 9 orphons, were excluded from the earlier analysis of roughly 580 of the donors. Cytomegalovirus status was reported to be diagnosed by the classifier with high specificity and sensitivity in both the original and validation cohorts. A later genetic analysis associated a missense DCLRE1C variant with V-gene and J-gene trimming of TCR beta chains, and an independent cohort replicated the association. Strong co-occurrence of HLA alleles, especially DR and DQ, made assigning TCR associations to individual alleles difficult. Specific HLA alleles were associated with 16,951 TCR beta sequences at a false discovery rate of 0.05 in a later analysis. Because some donors lacked HLA typing at each locus, the association tests relied only on the typed subset. A later genetic analysis reported fewer N-insertions in productive TCRs among donors in an Asian-associated ancestry cluster than the 666-donor mean. Several of the top co-occurrence clusters appeared to be linked to parvovirus B19, influenza, CMV and Epstein-Barr virus, according to a later analysis. Roughly uniform sequencing depth across donors was assumed in presence/absence analyses, although this assumption may not hold. A later analysis found that HLA-associated TCR beta chains were more clonally expanded and had lower generation probabilities than equally common non-associated chains. A later analysis found that most CMV-associated TCR beta chains appeared HLA-restricted, with HLA associations seemingly driven largely by CMV exposure. While some public TCRs were present in many individuals, most TCR sequences turned up only very rarely across donors. Three of the identified cytomegalovirus-associated TCR beta chains were confirmed in vitro to be specific for cytomegalovirus antigens. CMV serostatus was the only immune exposure information available for the cohort. In the study, 164 TCR beta chains were listed as associated with cytomegalovirus. A further reported finding was that TCR beta sequences accurately predicted the HLA-A and HLA-B alleles for most subjects in the first cohort. According to the authors, the approach could potentially be generalized to other disease states and immunological phenotypes. The cohort was sequenced for TCR beta chains only, and without alpha or paired-chain data the features that could be detected were limited. Correlated functional status among segregating V segments might reflect linkage disequilibrium, but an unknown experimental factor could not be ruled out.

The sequence was obtained from a male donor in good health and CMV-seronegative. Sequencing was done on a sample of PBMCs. The chain couples TRBV27 to TRBJ1-1; 10 nucleotides in the junction match TRBD1. Here the CDR3 is given as CASIVTGGQTEAFF. The DNA is TGTGCCAGCATCGTGACAGGGGGCCAAACTGAAGCTTTCTTT.